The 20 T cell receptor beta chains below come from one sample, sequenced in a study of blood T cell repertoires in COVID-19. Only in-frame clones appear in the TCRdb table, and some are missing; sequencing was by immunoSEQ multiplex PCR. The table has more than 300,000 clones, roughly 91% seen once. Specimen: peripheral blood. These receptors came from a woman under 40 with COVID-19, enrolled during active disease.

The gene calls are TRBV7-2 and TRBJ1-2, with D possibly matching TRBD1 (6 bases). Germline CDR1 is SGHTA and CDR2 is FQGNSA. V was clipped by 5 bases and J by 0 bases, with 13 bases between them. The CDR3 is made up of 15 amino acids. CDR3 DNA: TGTGCCAGCAGCCCCACCAGGGGAACTAACTATGGCTACACCTTC. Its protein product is CASSPTRGTNYGYTF. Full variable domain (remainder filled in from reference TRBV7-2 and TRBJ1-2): GAGVSQSPSNKVTEKGKDVELRCDPISGHTALYWYRQSLGQGLEFLIYFQGNSAPDKSGLPSDRFSAERTGGSVSTLTIQRTQQEDSAVYLCASSPTRGTNYGYTFGSGTRLTVV.

CDR3 DNA sequence: TGTGCCAGCAGCCTGACAGGGGCCGAGCAGTACGTC. Its protein product is CASSLTGAEQYV. The J gene is TRBJ2-7, the V gene TRBV28; TRBD1 aligns across 8 bases. The CDR3 sequence is 12 residues long. CDR1 MDHEN and CDR2 SYDVKM come from the germline V gene. V was pared by 6 bases and J by 6 bases, with 4 bases of the junction left unmatched.

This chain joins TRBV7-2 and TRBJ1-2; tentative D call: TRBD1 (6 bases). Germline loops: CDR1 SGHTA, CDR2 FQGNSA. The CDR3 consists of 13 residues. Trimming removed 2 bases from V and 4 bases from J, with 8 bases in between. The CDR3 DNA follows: TGTGCCAGCAGCTTACAGGGGACCTATGGCTACACCTTC. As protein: CASSLQGTYGYTF. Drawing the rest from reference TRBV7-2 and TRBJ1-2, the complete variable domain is GAGVSQSPSNKVTEKGKDVELRCDPISGHTALYWYRQSLGQGLEFLIYFQGNSAPDKSGLPSDRFSAERTGGSVSTLTIQRTQQEDSAVYLCASSLQGTYGYTFGSGTRLTVV.

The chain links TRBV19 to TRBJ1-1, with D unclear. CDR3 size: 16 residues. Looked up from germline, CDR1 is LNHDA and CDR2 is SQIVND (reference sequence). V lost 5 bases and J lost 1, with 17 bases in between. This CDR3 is CASSPTDPLWNTEAFF. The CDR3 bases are TGTGCCAGTAGTCCAACAGACCCGCTATGGAACACTGAAGCTTTCTTT.

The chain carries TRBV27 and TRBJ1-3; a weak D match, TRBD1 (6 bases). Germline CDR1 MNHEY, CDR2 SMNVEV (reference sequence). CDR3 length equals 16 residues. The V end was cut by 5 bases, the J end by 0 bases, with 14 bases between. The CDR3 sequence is CASSQGRPASGNTIYF. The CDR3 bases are TGTGCCAGCAGTCAGGGGCGCCCGGCCTCTGGAAACACCATATATTTT.

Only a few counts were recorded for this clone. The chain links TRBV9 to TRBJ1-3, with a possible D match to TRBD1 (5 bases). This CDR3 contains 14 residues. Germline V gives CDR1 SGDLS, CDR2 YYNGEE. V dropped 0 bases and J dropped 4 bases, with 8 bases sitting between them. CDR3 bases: TGTGCCAGCAGCGTAGGAGACAGAGGAAACACCATATATTTT. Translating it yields CASSVGDRGNTIYF. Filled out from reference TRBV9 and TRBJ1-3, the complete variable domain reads DSGVTQTPKHLITATGQRVTLRCSPRSGDLSVYWYQQSLDQGLQFLIQYYNGEERAKGNILERFSAQQFPDLHSELNLSSLELGDSALYFCASSVGDRGNTIYFGEGSWLTVV.

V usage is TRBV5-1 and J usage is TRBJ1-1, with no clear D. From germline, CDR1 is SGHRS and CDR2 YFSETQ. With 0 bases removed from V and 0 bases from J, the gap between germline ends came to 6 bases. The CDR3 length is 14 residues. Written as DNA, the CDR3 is TGCGCCAGCAGCTTGGGATCGGTGAACACTGAAGCTTTCTTT. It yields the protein CASSLGSVNTEAFF. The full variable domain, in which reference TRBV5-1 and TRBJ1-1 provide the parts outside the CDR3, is KAGVTQTPRYLIKTRGQQVTLSCSPISGHRSVSWYQQTPGQGLQFLFEYFSETQRNKGNFPGRFSGRQFSNSRSEMNVSTLELGDSALYLCASSLGSVNTEAFFGQGTRLTVV.

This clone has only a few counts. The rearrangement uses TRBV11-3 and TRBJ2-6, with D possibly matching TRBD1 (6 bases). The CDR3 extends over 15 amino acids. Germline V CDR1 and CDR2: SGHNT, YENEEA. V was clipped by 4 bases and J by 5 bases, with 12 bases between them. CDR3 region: CASSSGAARANVLTF. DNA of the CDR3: TGTGCCAGCAGCTCAGGGGCCGCCAGGGCCAACGTCCTGACTTTC.

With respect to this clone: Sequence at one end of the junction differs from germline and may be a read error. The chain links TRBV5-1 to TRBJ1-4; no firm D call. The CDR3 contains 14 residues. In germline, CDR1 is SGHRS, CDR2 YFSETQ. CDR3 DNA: TGCACCAGCAGCCTCGGGAGCTATAATGAAAAACTGTTTTTT. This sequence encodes CTSSLGSYNEKLFF.

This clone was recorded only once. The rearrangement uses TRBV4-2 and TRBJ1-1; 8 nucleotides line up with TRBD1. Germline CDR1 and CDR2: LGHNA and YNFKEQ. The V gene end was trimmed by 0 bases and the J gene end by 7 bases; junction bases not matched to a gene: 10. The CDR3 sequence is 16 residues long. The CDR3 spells CASSQDLQGALGEAFF. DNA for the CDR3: TGTGCCAGCAGCCAAGATTTGCAGGGGGCGTTGGGTGAAGCTTTCTTT.

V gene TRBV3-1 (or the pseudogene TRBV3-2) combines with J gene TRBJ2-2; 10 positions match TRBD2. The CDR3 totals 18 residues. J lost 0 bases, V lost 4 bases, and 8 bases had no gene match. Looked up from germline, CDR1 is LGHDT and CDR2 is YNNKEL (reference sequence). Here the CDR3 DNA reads TGTGCCAGCAGCCCGATAAATGGACTAGCGGCGAACACCGGGGAGCTGTTTTTT. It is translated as CASSPINGLAANTGELFF.

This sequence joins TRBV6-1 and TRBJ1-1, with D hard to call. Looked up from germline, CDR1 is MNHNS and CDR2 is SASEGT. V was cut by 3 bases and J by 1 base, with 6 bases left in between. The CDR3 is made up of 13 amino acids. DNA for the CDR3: TGTGCCAGCAGTGAGGCGGGGAACACTGAAGCTTTCTTT. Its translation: CASSEAGNTEAFF.

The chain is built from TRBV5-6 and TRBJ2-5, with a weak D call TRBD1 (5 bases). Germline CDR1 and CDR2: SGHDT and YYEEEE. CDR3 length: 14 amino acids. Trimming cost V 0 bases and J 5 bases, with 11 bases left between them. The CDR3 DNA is TGTGCCAGCAGCTTGGGTCAGGGTGGGGAGACCCAGTACTTC. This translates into CASSLGQGGETQYF.

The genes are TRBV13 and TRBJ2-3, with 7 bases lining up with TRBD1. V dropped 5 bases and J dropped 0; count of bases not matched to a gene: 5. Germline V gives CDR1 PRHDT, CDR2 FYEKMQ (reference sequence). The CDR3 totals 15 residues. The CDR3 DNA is TGTGCCAGCAGCGTACGACAGGGCAGCACAGATACGCAGTATTTT. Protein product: CASSVRQGSTDTQYF.

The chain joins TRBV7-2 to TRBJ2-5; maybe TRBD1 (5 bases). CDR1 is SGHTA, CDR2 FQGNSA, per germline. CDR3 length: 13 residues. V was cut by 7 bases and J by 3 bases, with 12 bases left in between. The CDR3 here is CASTPQGKETQYF. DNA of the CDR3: TGTGCCAGCACCCCGCAGGGTAAAGAGACCCAGTACTTC.

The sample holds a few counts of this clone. DNA for the CDR3: TGTGCCAGCAGCCGGGACAGCGGGGAGCTGTTTTTT. It encodes CASSRDSGELFF. The gene calls are TRBV7-6 and TRBJ2-2; 7 bases align to TRBD1. This CDR3 is built from 12 residues. Trimming removed 5 bases from V and 7 bases from J; junction bases left unmatched: 1. Germline lookup yields CDR1 SGHVS and CDR2 FNYEAQ.

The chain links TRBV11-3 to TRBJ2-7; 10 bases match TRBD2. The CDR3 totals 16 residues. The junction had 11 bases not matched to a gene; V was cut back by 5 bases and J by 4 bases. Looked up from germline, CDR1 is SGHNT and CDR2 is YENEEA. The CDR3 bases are TGTGCCAGCAGCCCCCGGGGAGCGGGGGGGCGGTACGAGCAGTACTTC. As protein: CASSPRGAGGRYEQYF.

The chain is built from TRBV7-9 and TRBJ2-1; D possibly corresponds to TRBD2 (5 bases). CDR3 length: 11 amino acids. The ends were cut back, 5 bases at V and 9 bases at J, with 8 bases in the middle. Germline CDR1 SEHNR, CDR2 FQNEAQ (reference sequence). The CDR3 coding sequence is TGTGCCAGCAGCAGAGAGGGTGAGCAGTTCTTC. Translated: CASSREGEQFF.

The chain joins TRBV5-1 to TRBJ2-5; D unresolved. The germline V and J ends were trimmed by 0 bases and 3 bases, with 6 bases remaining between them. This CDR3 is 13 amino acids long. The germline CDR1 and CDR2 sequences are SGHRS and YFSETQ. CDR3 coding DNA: TGCGCCAGCAGCTTGGCGCTAGAAGAGACCCAGTACTTC. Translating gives CASSLALEETQYF.

DNA of the CDR3: TGTGCCAGCAGTGAAGAACAACAGGGTAACACTGAAGCTTTCTTT. This translates into CASSEEQQGNTEAFF. This chain joins TRBV2 and TRBJ1-1, with D possibly TRBD1 on 6 matching bases. Germline V lookup: CDR1 SNHLY, CDR2 FYNNEI. The CDR3 totals 15 residues. Trimming cost V 1 base and J 2 bases, with 11 bases left between them.